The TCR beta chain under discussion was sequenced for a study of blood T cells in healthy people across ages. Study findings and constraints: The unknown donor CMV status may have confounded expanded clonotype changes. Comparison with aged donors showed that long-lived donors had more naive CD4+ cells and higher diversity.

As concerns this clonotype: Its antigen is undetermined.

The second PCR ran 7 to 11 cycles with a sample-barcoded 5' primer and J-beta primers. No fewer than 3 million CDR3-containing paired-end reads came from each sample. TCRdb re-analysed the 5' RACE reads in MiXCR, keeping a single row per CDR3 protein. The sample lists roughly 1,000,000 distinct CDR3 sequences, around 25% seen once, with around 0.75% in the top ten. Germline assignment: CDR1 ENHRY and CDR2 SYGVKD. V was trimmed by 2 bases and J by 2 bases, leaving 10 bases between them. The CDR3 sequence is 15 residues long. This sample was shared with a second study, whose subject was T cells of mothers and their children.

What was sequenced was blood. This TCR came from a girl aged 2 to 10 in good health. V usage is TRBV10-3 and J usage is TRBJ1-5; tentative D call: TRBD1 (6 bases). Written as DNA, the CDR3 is TGTGCCATCAGTGAGGGGGAGGGGGGCAATCAGCCCCAGCATTTT. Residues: CAISEGEGGNQPQHF.